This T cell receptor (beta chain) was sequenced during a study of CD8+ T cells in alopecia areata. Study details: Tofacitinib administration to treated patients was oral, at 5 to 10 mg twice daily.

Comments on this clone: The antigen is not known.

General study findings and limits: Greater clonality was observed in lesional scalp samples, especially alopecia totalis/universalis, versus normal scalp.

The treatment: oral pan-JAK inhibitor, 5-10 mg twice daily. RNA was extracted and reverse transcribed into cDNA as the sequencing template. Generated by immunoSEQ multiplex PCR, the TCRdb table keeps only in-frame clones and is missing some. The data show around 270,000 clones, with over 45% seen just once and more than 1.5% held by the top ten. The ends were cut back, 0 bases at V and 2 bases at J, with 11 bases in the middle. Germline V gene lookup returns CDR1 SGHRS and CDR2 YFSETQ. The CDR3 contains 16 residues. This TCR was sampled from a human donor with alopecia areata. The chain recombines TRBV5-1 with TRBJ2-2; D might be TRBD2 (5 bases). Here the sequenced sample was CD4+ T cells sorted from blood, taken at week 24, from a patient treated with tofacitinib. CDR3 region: CASSLDQRRNTGELFF. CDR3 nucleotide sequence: TGCGCCAGCAGCTTGGACCAGCGGAGAAACACCGGGGAGCTGTTTTTT. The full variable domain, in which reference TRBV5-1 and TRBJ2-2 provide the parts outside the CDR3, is KAGVTQTPRYLIKTRGQQVTLSCSPISGHRSVSWYQQTPGQGLQFLFEYFSETQRNKGNFPGRFSGRQFSNSRSEMNVSTLELGDSALYLCASSLDQRRNTGELFFGEGSRLTVL.